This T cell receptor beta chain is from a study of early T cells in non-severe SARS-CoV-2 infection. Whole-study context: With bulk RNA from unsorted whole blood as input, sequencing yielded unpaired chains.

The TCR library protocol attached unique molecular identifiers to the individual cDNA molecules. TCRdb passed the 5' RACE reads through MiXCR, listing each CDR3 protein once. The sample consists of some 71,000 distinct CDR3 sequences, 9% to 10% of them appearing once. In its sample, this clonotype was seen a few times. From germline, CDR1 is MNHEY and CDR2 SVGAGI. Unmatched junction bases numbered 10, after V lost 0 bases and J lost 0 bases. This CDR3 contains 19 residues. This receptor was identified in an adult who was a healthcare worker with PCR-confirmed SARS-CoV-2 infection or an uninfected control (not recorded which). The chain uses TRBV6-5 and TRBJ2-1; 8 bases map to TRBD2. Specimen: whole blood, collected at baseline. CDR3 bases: TGTGCCAGCAGTTACTCGTACGGACTAGCCGAGAGCTCCTACAATGAGCAGTTCTTC. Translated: CASSYSYGLAESSYNEQFF.